This T cell receptor beta chain was identified in a study of early T cells in non-severe SARS-CoV-2 infection. For the study at large: Chains were not paired, and sequencing was done on bulk RNA from unsorted whole blood. Study-wide findings and caveats: VDJdb matching skewed toward anti-spike CD8 responses, missing private and CD4 specificities.

Each cDNA molecule carried a unique molecular identifier. TCRdb re-derived calls from the 5' RACE reads in MiXCR, one entry per CDR3 protein. The sample carries 50,000 to 75,000 distinct CDR3 sequences, more than 7% recorded once. The CDR3 is 17 residues long. The V gene's germline CDR1 is SGHRS and CDR2 YFSETQ. Trimming cost V 2 bases and J 9 bases; bases outside gene matches: 20. This clonotype was recorded many times. Its antigen is still unknown. The source material was whole blood, sampled at baseline. This TCR was sampled from an adult who was a healthcare worker with PCR-confirmed SARS-CoV-2 infection or an uninfected control (not recorded which). The V call is TRBV5-1, the J call TRBJ2-7; 7 bases are shared with TRBD1. The CDR3 reads CASSFSGAPDRASGQYF. DNA of the CDR3: TGCGCCAGCAGCTTCTCCGGCGCGCCCGACAGGGCCAGCGGGCAGTACTTC.